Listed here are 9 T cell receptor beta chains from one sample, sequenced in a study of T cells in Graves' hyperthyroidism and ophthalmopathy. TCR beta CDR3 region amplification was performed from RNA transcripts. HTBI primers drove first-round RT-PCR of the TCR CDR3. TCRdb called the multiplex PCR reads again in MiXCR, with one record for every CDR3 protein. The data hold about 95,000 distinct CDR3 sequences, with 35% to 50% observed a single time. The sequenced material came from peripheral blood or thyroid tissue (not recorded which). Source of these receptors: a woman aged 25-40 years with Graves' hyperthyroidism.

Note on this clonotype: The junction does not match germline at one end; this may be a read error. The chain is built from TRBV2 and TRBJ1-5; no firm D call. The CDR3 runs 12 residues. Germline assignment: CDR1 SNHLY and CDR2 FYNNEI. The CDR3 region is CASSEGNQPPHF. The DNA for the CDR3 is TGTGCCAGCAGTGAAGGCAATCAGCCCCCGCACTTT.

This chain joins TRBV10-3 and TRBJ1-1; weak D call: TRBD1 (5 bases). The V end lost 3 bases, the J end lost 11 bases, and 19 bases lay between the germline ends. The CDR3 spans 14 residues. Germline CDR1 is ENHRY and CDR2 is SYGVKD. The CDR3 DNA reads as TGTGCCATCAGTGACCGGGGGTCCCCCCCTGGGGCTTTCTTT. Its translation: CAISDRGSPPGAFF.

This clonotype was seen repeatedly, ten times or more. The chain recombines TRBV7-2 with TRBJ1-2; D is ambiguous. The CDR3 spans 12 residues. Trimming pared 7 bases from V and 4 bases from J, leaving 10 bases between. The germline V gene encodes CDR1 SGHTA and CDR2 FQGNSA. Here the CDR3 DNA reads TGTGCCAGCACGGTATATGGCTATGGCTACACCTTC. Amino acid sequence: CASTVYGYGYTF.

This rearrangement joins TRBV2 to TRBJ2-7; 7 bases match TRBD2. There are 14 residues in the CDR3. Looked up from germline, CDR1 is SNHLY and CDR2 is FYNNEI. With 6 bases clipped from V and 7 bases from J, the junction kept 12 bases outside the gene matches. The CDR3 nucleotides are TGTGCCAGCAGCGGAGGACTAGAGGGCGGGGAGCAGTACTTC. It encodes CASSGGLEGGEQYF.

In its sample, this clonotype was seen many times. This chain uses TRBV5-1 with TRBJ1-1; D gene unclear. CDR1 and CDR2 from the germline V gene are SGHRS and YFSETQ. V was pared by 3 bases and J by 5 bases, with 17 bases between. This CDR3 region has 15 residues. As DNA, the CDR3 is TGCGCCAGCAGCTATCTAGGAGGGCTGGAGACTGAAGCTTTCTTT. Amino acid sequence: CASSYLGGLETEAFF.

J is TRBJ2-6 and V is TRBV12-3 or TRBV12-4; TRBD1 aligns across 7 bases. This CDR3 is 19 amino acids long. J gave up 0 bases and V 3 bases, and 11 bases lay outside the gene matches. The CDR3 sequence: CASSFLGGRDSSGANVLTF. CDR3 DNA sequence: TGTGCCAGCAGTTTCTTAGGGGGCAGGGATAGCTCTGGGGCCAACGTCCTGACTTTC.

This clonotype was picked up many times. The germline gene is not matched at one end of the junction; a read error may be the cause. DNA of the CDR3: TGTGCCAGCAGTTCCCCGGAACGACGGCTCGTCTTT. Translated, it gives CASSSPERRLVF. V and J are TRBV6-5 and TRBJ1-1; D ambiguous. CDR1 and CDR2 from the germline V gene are MNHEY and SVGAGI. The CDR3 runs 12 residues.

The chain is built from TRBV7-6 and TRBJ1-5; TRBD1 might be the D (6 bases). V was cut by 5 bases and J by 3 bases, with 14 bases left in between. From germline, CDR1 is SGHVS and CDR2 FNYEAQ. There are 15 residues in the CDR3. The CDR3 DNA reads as TGTGCCAGCAGCCAGTCGGACAGCTCCAATCAGCCCCAGCATTTT. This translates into CASSQSDSSNQPQHF. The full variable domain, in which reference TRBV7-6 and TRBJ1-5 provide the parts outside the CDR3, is GAGVSQSPRYKVTKRGQDVALRCDPISGHVSLYWYRQALGQGPEFLTYFNYEAQQDKSGLPNDRFSAERPEGSISTLTIQRTEQRDSAMYRCASSQSDSSNQPQHFGDGTRLSIL.

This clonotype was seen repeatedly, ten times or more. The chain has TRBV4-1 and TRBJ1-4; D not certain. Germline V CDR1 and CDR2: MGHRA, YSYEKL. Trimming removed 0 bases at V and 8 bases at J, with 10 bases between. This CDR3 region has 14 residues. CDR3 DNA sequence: TGCGCCAGCAGCCAAGATCAGACCTTCGAAAAACTGTTTTTT. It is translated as CASSQDQTFEKLFF.